The clone carrying this T cell receptor beta chain appeared once. The antigen is not known. Each CD8 memory set brought CD45RO+ cells together with CCR7-negative CD45RA+ TemRA cells. Clones were sequenced by immunoSEQ multiplex PCR, and TCRdb holds only the in-frame ones, with some missing. Of approximately 320,000 clones listed, around nine tenths were seen once; the top ten hold 15% to 20%. This specimen belongs to a study of shared clonotypes between healthy human individuals. Points from the study as a whole: Four donors shared about 4.8% of their naive CD4 clonotypes.

Germline CDR1 and CDR2: SGDLS and YYNGEE. Germline trimming cut 0 bases from V and 4 bases from J; bases unmatched to any gene: 12. The CDR3 contains 17 residues. The clonotype was recovered from a man aged 18 to 30 in good health. This rearrangement joins TRBV9 to TRBJ1-1; TRBD1 matches 7 bases. The sequencing sample was made of memory CD8+ T cells sorted from blood. Subset: CD45RO+ cells pooled with CCR7-negative TemRA cells. CDR3 amino acids: CASSVVDRPAWGTEAFF. DNA of the CDR3: TGTGCCAGCAGCGTAGTGGACAGGCCAGCATGGGGCACTGAAGCTTTCTTT.